Reported below is one TCR beta chain. The germline gives CDR1 SNHLY, CDR2 FYNNEI. V was clipped by 7 bases and J by 6 bases; unmatched bases: 15. The CDR3 has 16 residues. The data derive from a study of blood T cell repertoires in COVID-19. The method was immunoSEQ multiplex PCR; TCRdb's version includes in-frame clones alone and lacks a portion of them. The profile shows under 150,000 clones, about four fifths of them singletons. Sequenced material: peripheral blood. The chain joins TRBV2 to TRBJ2-1; TRBD2 matches at 7 bases. This clonotype was sampled from a woman aged 40 to 50 with acute or convalescent COVID-19. The DNA of the CDR3 is TGTGCCAGCATGGATATGTTAGCGGGTCGAGTCAATGAGCAGTTCTTC. Residues: CASMDMLAGRVNEQFF.